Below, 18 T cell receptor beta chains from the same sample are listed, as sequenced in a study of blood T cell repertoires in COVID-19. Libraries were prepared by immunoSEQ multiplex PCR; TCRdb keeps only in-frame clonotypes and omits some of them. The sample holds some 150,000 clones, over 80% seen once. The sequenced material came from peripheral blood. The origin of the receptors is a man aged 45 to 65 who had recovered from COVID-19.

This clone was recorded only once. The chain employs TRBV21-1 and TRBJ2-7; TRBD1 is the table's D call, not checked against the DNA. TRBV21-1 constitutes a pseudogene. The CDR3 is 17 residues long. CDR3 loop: CASSKAGRGQVSYEQYF. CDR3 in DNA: TGTGCCAGCAGCAAAGCGGGACGGGGACAGGTGTCCTACGAGCAGTACTTC.

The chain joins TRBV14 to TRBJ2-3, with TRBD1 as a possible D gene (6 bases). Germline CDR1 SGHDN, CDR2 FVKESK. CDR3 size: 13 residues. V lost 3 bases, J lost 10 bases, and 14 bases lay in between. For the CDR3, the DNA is TGTGCCAGCAGCCAGTCCTCGGGACAATCGCAGTATTTT. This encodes CASSQSSGQSQYF.

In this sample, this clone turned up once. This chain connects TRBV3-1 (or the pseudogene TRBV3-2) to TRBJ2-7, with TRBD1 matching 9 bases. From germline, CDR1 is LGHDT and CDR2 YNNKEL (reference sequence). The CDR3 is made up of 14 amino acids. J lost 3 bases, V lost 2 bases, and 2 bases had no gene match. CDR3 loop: CASSQLTGGYEQYF. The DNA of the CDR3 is TGTGCCAGCAGCCAACTGACAGGGGGCTACGAGCAGTACTTC.

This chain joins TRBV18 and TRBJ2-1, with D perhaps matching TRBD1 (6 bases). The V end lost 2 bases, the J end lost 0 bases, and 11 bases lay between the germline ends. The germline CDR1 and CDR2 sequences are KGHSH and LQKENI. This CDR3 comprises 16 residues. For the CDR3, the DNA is TGTGCCAGCTCACCAGGGACACCGAGCTCCTACAATGAGCAGTTCTTC. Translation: CASSPGTPSSYNEQFF.

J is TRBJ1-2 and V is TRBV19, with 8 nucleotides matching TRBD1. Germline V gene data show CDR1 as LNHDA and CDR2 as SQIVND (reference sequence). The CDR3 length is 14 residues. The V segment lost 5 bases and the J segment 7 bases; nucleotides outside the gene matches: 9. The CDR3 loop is CASSLQGASFGYTF. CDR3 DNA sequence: TGTGCCAGTAGTTTGCAGGGGGCTTCCTTTGGCTACACCTTC.

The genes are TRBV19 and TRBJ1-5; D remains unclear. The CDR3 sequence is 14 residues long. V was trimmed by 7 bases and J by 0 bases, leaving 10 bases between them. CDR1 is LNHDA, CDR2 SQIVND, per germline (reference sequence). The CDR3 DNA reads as TGTGCCAGTATGGGGAGAGATAGCAATCAGCCCCAGCATTTT. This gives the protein CASMGRDSNQPQHF.

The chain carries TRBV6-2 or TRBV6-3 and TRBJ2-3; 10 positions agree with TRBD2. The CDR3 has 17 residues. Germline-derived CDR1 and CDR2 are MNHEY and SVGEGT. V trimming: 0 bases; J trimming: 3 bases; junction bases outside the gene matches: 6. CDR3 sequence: CASSYSSASGGTDTQYF. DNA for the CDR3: TGTGCCAGCAGTTACTCGAGTGCTAGCGGGGGAACAGATACGCAGTATTTT.

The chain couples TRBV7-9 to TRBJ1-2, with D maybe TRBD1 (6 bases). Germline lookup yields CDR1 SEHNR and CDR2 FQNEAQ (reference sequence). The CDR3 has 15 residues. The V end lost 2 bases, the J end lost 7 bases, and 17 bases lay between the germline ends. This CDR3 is CASSLSRGGAGGYTF. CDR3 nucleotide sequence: TGTGCCAGCAGCTTAAGTAGGGGGGGCGCCGGTGGCTACACCTTC.

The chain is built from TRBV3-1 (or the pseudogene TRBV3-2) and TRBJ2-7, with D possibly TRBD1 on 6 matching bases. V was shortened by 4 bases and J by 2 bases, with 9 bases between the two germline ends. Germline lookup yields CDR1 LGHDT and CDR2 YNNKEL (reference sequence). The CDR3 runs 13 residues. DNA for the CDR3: TGTGCCAGCAGCCCTAACAGGGCCTACGAGCAGTACTTC. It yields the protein CASSPNRAYEQYF.

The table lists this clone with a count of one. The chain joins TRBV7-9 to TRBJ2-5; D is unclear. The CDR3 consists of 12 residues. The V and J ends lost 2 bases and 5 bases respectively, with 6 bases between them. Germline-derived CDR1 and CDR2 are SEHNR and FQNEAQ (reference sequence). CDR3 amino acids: CASSLPSETQYF. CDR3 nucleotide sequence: TGTGCCAGCAGCTTACCGTCGGAGACCCAGTACTTC.

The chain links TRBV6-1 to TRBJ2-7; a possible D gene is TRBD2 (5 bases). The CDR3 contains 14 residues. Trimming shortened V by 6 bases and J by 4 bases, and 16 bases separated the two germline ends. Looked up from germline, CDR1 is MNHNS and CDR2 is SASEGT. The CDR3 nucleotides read TGTGCCAGCAGGCCCCGCGGACTCGCATACGAGCAGTACTTC. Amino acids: CASRPRGLAYEQYF.

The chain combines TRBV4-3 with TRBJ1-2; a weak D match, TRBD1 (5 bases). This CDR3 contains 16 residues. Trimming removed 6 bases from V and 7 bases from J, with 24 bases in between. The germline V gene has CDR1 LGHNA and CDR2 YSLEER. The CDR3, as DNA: TGCGCCAGCAGTCAAAGGTGGCAGGGAATTATAGGTGGCTACACCTTC. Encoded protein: CASSQRWQGIIGGYTF.

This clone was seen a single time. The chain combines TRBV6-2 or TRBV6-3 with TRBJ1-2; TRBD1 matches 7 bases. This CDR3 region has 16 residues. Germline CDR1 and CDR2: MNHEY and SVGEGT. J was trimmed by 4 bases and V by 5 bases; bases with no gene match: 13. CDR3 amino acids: CASSHAVDRDGYGYTF. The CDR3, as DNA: TGTGCCAGCAGTCACGCCGTCGACAGGGATGGCTATGGCTACACCTTC.

The CDR3 loop reads CASSLEDAVESPLHF. The CDR3 nucleotides are TGTGCCAGCAGTCTGGAAGACGCGGTCGAGTCACCCCTCCACTTT. This chain connects TRBV27 to TRBJ1-6; D ambiguous. Germline assignment: CDR1 MNHEY and CDR2 SMNVEV (reference sequence). This CDR3 has 15 amino acids. V was trimmed by 5 bases and J by 10 bases, leaving 18 bases between them.

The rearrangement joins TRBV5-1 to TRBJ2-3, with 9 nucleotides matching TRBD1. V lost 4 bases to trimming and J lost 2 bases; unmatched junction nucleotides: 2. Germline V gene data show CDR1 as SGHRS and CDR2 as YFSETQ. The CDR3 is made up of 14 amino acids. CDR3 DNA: TGCGCCAGCAGCCGGACAGGGGTCACAGATACGCAGTATTTT. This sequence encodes CASSRTGVTDTQYF.

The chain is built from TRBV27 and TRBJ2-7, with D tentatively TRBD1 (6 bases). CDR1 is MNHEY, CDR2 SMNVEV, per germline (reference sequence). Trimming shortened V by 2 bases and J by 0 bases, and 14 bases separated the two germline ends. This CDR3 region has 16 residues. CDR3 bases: TGTGCCAGCAGTTTAGAGCCCCGGACAGCCTCCTACGAGCAGTACTTC. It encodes CASSLEPRTASYEQYF.

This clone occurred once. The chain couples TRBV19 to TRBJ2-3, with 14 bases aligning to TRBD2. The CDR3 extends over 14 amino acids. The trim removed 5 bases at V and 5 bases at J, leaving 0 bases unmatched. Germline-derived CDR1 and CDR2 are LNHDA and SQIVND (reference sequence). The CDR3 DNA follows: TGTGCCAGTAGTGGACTAGCGGGGGGAGATACGCAGTATTTT. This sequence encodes CASSGLAGGDTQYF.

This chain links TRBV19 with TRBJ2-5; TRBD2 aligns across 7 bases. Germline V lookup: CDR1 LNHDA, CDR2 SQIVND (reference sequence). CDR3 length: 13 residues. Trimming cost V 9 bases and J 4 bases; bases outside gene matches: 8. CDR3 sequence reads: CASQRDRGETQYF. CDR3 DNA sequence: TGTGCCAGCCAGCGGGACCGCGGAGAGACCCAGTACTTC.